This T cell receptor beta chain was profiled in a study of T-cell reconstitution after alpha-beta-depleted transplantation in children listed by TCRdb under 2016. About the investigation overall: T-cell immune reconstitution after TCRalphabeta/CD19-depleted allogeneic hematopoietic cell transplantation in children was quantitatively tracked in the study by means of TCR repertoire profiling.

To prepare the library, PCR was applied. The instrument given in TCRdb is Illumina HiSeq 2500. To normalize quantification of the TCRbeta repertoire, the TCR libraries were built with molecular barcoding that relied on unique molecular identifiers. In TCRdb, the public reads were trimmed at Q25 with fastp and aligned with MiXCR, with productive beta chains retained. Each CDR3 protein gets just one entry, which takes the most common genes and DNA from the rows behind it. The sample table holds over 150,000 distinct CDR3 sequences, of which more than 6.5% were seen once. The leading ten clones occupy over 2.5% of the sample. Ten or more counts support this clonotype. The clone's antigen remains unknown. No much larger clone is present one base from it, and per-base qualities are unavailable. This receptor was obtained from a human donor who donated a stem cell graft to a child with Wiskott-Aldrich syndrome. The specimen was PBMCs from the stem cell graft donor, collected from the stem cell graft.

The CDR3 in this case is CASAPITSGGLTYEQYF. The DNA sequence follows: TGTGCCAGCGCCCCGATTACTAGCGGGGGGCTAACCTACGAGCAGTACTTC. The chain is assembled from TRBV27 and TRBJ2-7; 12 junctional bases match TRBD2. Here V drops 8 bases and J drops 2 bases, and the junction holds 13 bases not matched to any gene. CDR1 MNHEY and CDR2 SMNVEV were looked up in the germline V gene (reference sequence). The cysteine opens and the phenylalanine closes a CDR3 of 17 amino acids. Just the 51-base CDR3 DNA is kept, in frame starting at base 1.